The clone carrying this T cell receptor (beta chain) was seen only once. Its antigen is currently unknown. The ends lost 1 base at V and 4 bases at J; junction bases unmatched: 3. Germline-derived CDR1 and CDR2 are SGHRS and YFSETQ. This CDR3 comprises 14 residues. The primer mix had 60 Vbeta and 13 Jbeta primers. Clones were read by immunoSEQ multiplex PCR, and TCRdb kept only the in-frame ones, dropping some. The sample contains over 150,000 clones, roughly 80% of which appear only once. These data originate in a study of cytomegalovirus exposure and HLA in healthy donors. Study context: Counted in an early data release were approximately 85 million unique TCRs from HLA-typed donors. Study-wide findings and caveats: Presence/absence results assume similar sequencing depth per donor, which may not hold. Among donors in an Asian-associated ancestry cluster, a later analysis reportedly found fewer N-insertions than the approximately 670-donor mean. In terms of immune exposure information, only CMV serostatus was available.

Sequencing input: PBMCs. The gene calls are TRBV5-1 and TRBJ2-5; 8 bases match TRBD2. This sequence originates from a human donor in good health. CDR3 in amino acids: CASSLRRGGETQYF. CDR3 nucleotides: TGCGCCAGCAGCTTGCGTCGGGGGGGAGAGACCCAGTACTTC.